One sample yielded the 30 T cell receptor beta chains listed below, sequenced in a study of T cell responses to AZD1222 COVID-19 vaccine. Data came from immunoSEQ multiplex PCR; TCRdb stores just in-frame clones and leaves some out. The sample holds approximately 200,000 clones; 94% are singletons and the top ten take about 9.2%. The material sequenced was peripheral blood, taken on day 0 of AZD1222 vaccination. These receptor sequences come from an adult in good health.

The V gene is TRBV6-5, the J gene TRBJ1-5, with unresolved D. The germline V gene encodes CDR1 MNHEY and CDR2 SVGAGI. Trimming cost V 8 bases and J 6 bases, with 14 bases left between them. The CDR3 loop spans 13 amino acids. DNA of the CDR3: TGTGCCAGCCATTTTAATCCCGGTCAGCCCCAGCATTTT. Translation gives CASHFNPGQPQHF.

This chain connects TRBV25-1 to TRBJ1-2, with 7 bases lining up with TRBD1. This CDR3 has 15 amino acids. In germline, CDR1 is MGHDK, CDR2 SYGVNS. Trimming at V came to 1 base and at J to 2 bases, leaving 4 bases not matched to a gene. The CDR3 protein is CASSELGGQNYGYTF. The CDR3, as DNA: TGTGCCAGCAGTGAATTGGGGGGACAGAACTATGGCTACACCTTC.

This clone is a singleton in its sample. J is TRBJ2-7 and V is TRBV20-1; TRBD1 might be the D (5 bases). CDR1 and CDR2 (germline): DFQATT, SNEGSKA (reference sequence). V lost 5 bases to trimming and J lost 4 bases, with 9 bases between them. CDR3 length: 11 residues. CDR3 sequence reads: CSAPDIYEQYF. Written as DNA, the CDR3 is TGCAGTGCTCCGGACATATACGAGCAGTACTTC.

CDR3 bases: TGCAGCTTCACAGGGGACGTCTTGTACGAGCAGTACTTC. As protein: CSFTGDVLYEQYF. The chain is built from TRBV29-1 and TRBJ2-7, with 7 bases fitting TRBD1. Trimming took 8 bases from V and 4 from J; bases not matched to a gene: 11. This CDR3 region has 13 residues. In germline, CDR1 is SQVTM, CDR2 ANQGSEA.

The chain employs TRBV30 and TRBJ1-4, with a tentative D call TRBD1 (6 bases). The CDR3 is 14 residues long. Trimming took off 3 bases at V and 8 bases at J, with 16 bases between the two ends. CDR1 and CDR2 from the germline V gene are GTSNPN and SVGIG (reference sequence). The DNA for the CDR3 is TGTGCCTGGAGCCCGGGACTTCAGGGGGAAAAACTGTTTTTT. Translated, it gives CAWSPGLQGEKLFF. The full variable domain, with the rest looked up from reference TRBV30 and TRBJ1-4, is SQTIHQWPATLVQPVGSPLSLECTVEGTSNPNLYWYRQAAGRGLQLLFYSVGIGQISSEVPQNLSASRPQDRQFILSSKKLLLSDSGFYLCAWSPGLQGEKLFFGSGTQLSVL.

The chain uses TRBV11-2 and TRBJ2-4; 10 nucleotides agree with TRBD2. The CDR3 is made up of 18 amino acids. Looked up from germline, CDR1 is SGHAT and CDR2 is FQNNGV. The V segment lost 4 bases and the J segment 2 bases; nucleotides outside the gene matches: 11. The CDR3, as DNA: TGTGCCAGCAGCTCAGAGAATAGCGGGAGGTTAACCAAAAACATTCAGTACTTC. The encoded protein is CASSSENSGRLTKNIQYF.

V usage is TRBV11-1 and J usage is TRBJ2-1, with D tentatively TRBD1 or TRBD2 (6 bases each). This CDR3 has 15 residues. The germline V gene has CDR1 SGHAT and CDR2 FQDESV (reference sequence). The germline V and J ends were trimmed by 1 base and 3 bases, with 10 bases remaining between them. The chain's CDR3 is CASSLVGGYYNEQFF. The CDR3 DNA sequence: TGTGCCAGCAGCTTAGTGGGGGGCTACTACAATGAGCAGTTCTTC.

The rearrangement links TRBV5-1 to TRBJ1-4; D unresolved. Trimming shortened V by 3 bases and J by 7 bases, and 7 bases separated the two germline ends. The CDR3 is made up of 12 amino acids. Germline CDR1 is SGHRS and CDR2 is YFSETQ. The CDR3 coding sequence is TGCGCCAGCAGCTCCCCCAGTGAAAAACTGTTTTTT. Protein product: CASSSPSEKLFF.

The chain links TRBV7-3 to TRBJ2-1, with TRBD2 matching 7 bases. The V and J ends lost 1 base and 9 bases, in that order; junction bases with no gene match: 6. Germline CDR1 and CDR2: SGHTA and FQGTGA. This CDR3 contains 14 residues. Here the CDR3 reads CASSLKREATEQFF. DNA of the CDR3: TGTGCCAGCAGCTTAAAGCGGGAAGCCACTGAGCAGTTCTTC.

This rearrangement joins TRBV7-8 to TRBJ2-2; D is possibly TRBD1 (7 bases). V was shortened by 7 bases and J by 1 base, with 16 bases between the two germline ends. CDR3 length equals 16 residues. In germline, CDR1 is SGHVS, CDR2 FQNEAQ. The CDR3 nucleotides read TGTGCCAGCACCCCTAGGGGGCGGGGGAACACCGGGGAGCTGTTTTTT. Translated: CASTPRGRGNTGELFF. Using reference TRBV7-8 and TRBJ2-2 for the parts outside the CDR3, the full variable domain is GAGVSQSPRYKVAKRGQDVALRCDPISGHVSLFWYQQALGQGPEFLTYFQNEAQLDKSGLPSDRFFAERPEGSVSTLKIQRTQQEDSAVYLCASTPRGRGNTGELFFGEGSRLTVL.

The V gene is TRBV10-1, the J gene TRBJ2-1, with D hard to call. The CDR3 length is 14 residues. The germline V and J ends were trimmed by 3 bases and 2 bases, with 8 bases remaining between them. Germline V gene data show CDR1 as WNHNN and CDR2 as SYGVQD (reference sequence). This CDR3 reads CASSDLRAYNEQFF. The DNA of the CDR3 is TGCGCCAGCAGTGATTTGCGAGCCTACAATGAGCAGTTCTTC.

The chain combines TRBV4-1 with TRBJ1-5; no clear D. Trimming took off 2 bases at V and 7 bases at J, with 12 bases between the two ends. Germline CDR1 is MGHRA and CDR2 is YSYEKL. The CDR3 length is 14 residues. CDR3: CASSQITGKQPQHF. The CDR3 DNA sequence: TGCGCCAGCAGCCAAATCACGGGAAAGCAGCCCCAGCATTTT.

This rearrangement joins TRBV5-1 to TRBJ2-7, with D possibly being TRBD2 (6 bases). V was shortened by 0 bases and J by 1 base, with 11 bases between the two germline ends. Germline lookup yields CDR1 SGHRS and CDR2 YFSETQ. CDR3 length equals 15 residues. Here the CDR3 DNA reads TGCGCCAGCAGCTTGGGTGGGACTTATTCCTACGAGCAGTACTTC. Its translation is CASSLGGTYSYEQYF.

The chain links TRBV4-1 to TRBJ1-3; no firm D call. The germline V and J ends were trimmed by 0 bases and 4 bases, with 10 bases remaining between them. The CDR3 runs to 15 residues. CDR1 is MGHRA and CDR2 is YSYEKL in the germline V gene. The CDR3 reads CASSQDLPRGNTIYF. CDR3 bases: TGCGCCAGCAGCCAAGACCTGCCTCGAGGAAACACCATATATTTT.

The genes are TRBV4-2 and TRBJ1-5; D not resolved. V was clipped by 2 bases and J by 7 bases, with 12 bases between them. This CDR3 is built from 14 residues. Germline lookup yields CDR1 LGHNA and CDR2 YNFKEQ. CDR3 sequence: CASSQRQLGQPQHF. The CDR3 nucleotides are TGTGCCAGCAGCCAAAGGCAGTTGGGGCAGCCCCAGCATTTT.

This chain uses TRBV18 with TRBJ1-1; D may be TRBD1 (5 bases). The V end lost 5 bases, the J end lost 0 bases, and 10 bases lay between the germline ends. Germline CDR1 reads KGHSH; CDR2 reads LQKENI. This CDR3 comprises 14 residues. CDR3 DNA sequence: TGTGCCAGCTCAAGAGACAGCTTGAACACTGAAGCTTTCTTT. Its protein product is CASSRDSLNTEAFF.

The rearrangement uses TRBV6-2 or TRBV6-3 and TRBJ1-3; no clear D. CDR1 and CDR2 (germline): MNHEY, SVGEGT. Trimming stripped 6 bases from V and 0 bases from J, with 9 bases between. This CDR3 comprises 14 residues. CDR3 amino acids: CASSSAGSGNTIYF. CDR3 nucleotides: TGTGCCAGCAGCTCCGCCGGCTCTGGAAACACCATATATTTT.

The gene calls are TRBV19 and TRBJ2-2, with 8 bases matching TRBD1. Trimming at V came to 7 bases and at J to 4 bases, leaving 11 bases not matched to a gene. Germline CDR1 LNHDA, CDR2 SQIVND (reference sequence). The CDR3 totals 16 residues. The CDR3 here is CASNPRGQEPTGELFF. The CDR3 DNA reads TGTGCCAGTAACCCCCGGGGACAGGAACCCACCGGGGAGCTGTTTTTT.

The V call is TRBV19, the J call TRBJ1-2, with TRBD1 identical over 8 bases. There are 16 residues in the CDR3. The trim removed 4 bases at V and 3 bases at J, leaving 10 bases unmatched. The germline gives CDR1 LNHDA, CDR2 SQIVND (reference sequence). This CDR3 reads CASSTTGGFIDYGYTF. CDR3 nucleotide sequence: TGTGCCAGTAGTACAACAGGGGGATTTATTGACTATGGCTACACCTTC.

This clone was detected only once. The chain couples TRBV25-1 to TRBJ2-5; D is possibly TRBD1 (7 bases). This CDR3 contains 10 residues. CDR1 and CDR2 from the germline V gene are MGHDK and SYGVNS. V dropped 10 bases and J dropped 5 bases, with 8 bases sitting between them. The CDR3 reads CATGGETQYF. CDR3 DNA sequence: TGTGCCACAGGGGGGGAGACCCAGTACTTC.

This chain connects TRBV30 to TRBJ2-1, with D perhaps TRBD2 (6 bases). Germline V gives CDR1 GTSNPN, CDR2 SVGIG (reference sequence). This CDR3 has 15 residues. V lost 2 bases, J lost 2 bases, and 13 bases lay in between. CDR3 in DNA: TGTGCCTGGAGTACGGGACTTACAACCTACAATGAGCAGTTCTTC. Protein: CAWSTGLTTYNEQFF.

The chain links TRBV11-2 to TRBJ2-1, with D unresolved. CDR3 size: 13 residues. V lost 1 base to trimming and J lost 15 bases, with 16 bases between them. Germline CDR1 SGHAT, CDR2 FQNNGV. Here the CDR3 reads CASSLVGEMILFF. The CDR3 region has the DNA TGTGCCAGCAGCTTAGTGGGCGAGATGATTCTGTTCTTC.

This clone was observed once. The chain has TRBV25-1 and TRBJ2-7; weak D call: TRBD1 (6 bases). The CDR3 spans 14 residues. The V gene's germline CDR1 is MGHDK and CDR2 SYGVNS. V shed 5 bases and J shed 4 bases, with 15 bases lying between them. This CDR3 is CASSPYREQYEQYF. CDR3 nucleotide sequence: TGTGCCAGCAGTCCATACAGGGAGCAATACGAGCAGTACTTC.

The V gene is TRBV24-1, the J gene TRBJ2-3, with D perhaps TRBD2 (5 bases). The CDR3 loop spans 13 amino acids. Germline lookup yields CDR1 KGHDR and CDR2 SFDVKD. The V and J ends lost 4 bases and 8 bases respectively, with 12 bases between them. The CDR3 is CATSELDFSTQYF. The DNA for the CDR3 is TGTGCCACCAGTGAACTGGACTTTAGTACGCAGTATTTT.

The genes are TRBV24-1 and TRBJ1-2; possible D gene TRBD1, 6 bases. The CDR3 is 15 residues long. Germline V CDR1 and CDR2: KGHDR, SFDVKD. The V gene lost 3 bases and the J gene lost 4 bases, with 14 bases spanning the gap. CDR3 sequence reads: CATSDPGAGAYGYTF. In nucleotides, the CDR3 is TGTGCCACCAGTGATCCAGGGGCAGGGGCCTATGGCTACACCTTC.

The genes are TRBV7-8 and TRBJ1-1, with 10 bases identical to TRBD1. The CDR3 length is 18 residues. J gave up 0 bases and V 5 bases, and 12 bases lay outside the gene matches. Germline V gives CDR1 SGHVS, CDR2 FQNEAQ. The CDR3 region has the DNA TGTGCCAGCAGCCCTAGCATTCCGACAGGGGGCTTGAACACTGAAGCTTTCTTT. As protein: CASSPSIPTGGLNTEAFF.

CDR3 residues: CATLRRGYGYTF. Written as DNA, the CDR3 is TGTGCCACCCTCCGTAGGGGATATGGCTACACCTTC. The chain recombines TRBV3-1 (or the pseudogene TRBV3-2) with TRBJ1-2, with a weak D call TRBD1 (5 bases). Germline CDR1 LGHDT, CDR2 YNNKEL (reference sequence). Trimming removed 10 bases from V and 5 bases from J, with 14 bases in between. The CDR3 is made up of 12 amino acids.

A few counts support this clone. This rearrangement joins TRBV6-5 to TRBJ1-2; tentatively, D is TRBD1 (5 bases). This CDR3 has 16 residues. Trimming removed 4 bases from V and 0 bases from J, with 15 bases in between. CDR1 and CDR2 from the germline V gene are MNHEY and SVGAGI. The CDR3 spells CASSFSDSRSNYGYTF. The CDR3 DNA reads as TGTGCCAGCAGTTTCTCCGACAGCAGATCTAACTATGGCTACACCTTC.

This clone was seen only a few times. The V call is TRBV15, the J call TRBJ2-2; D ambiguous. CDR3 length equals 13 residues. Germline CDR1 LNHNV, CDR2 YYDKDF (reference sequence). Trimming stripped 0 bases from V and 6 bases from J, with 5 bases between. The CDR3 sequence: CATSRDYPGELFF. CDR3 in DNA: TGTGCCACCAGCAGAGATTATCCCGGGGAGCTGTTTTTT.

The chain carries TRBV4-1 and TRBJ2-7, with D maybe TRBD2 (5 bases). Trimming stripped 4 bases from V and 3 bases from J, with 25 bases between. This CDR3 has 18 amino acids. Germline loops: CDR1 MGHRA, CDR2 YSYEKL. CDR3 bases: TGCGCCAGCAGCCGCCAGGACTCTTCTAGTAAGGGCGGCTACGAGCAGTACTTC. Amino acids: CASSRQDSSSKGGYEQYF.